This TCR beta chain was observed in a study of regulatory T cells in long-lasting Graves disease. Across the whole study: Over 5 years of antithyroid drugs with positive TSH receptor antibodies was taken to mean persistent Graves' disease.

The CDR3 sequence is 14 residues long. From germline, CDR1 is MNHEY and CDR2 SVGAGI. A word on this clonotype: This may be a read error, as it is one base from a much larger clone.

Time point meaning: persistent/refractory GD, antithyroid drugs over 5 years with positive TRAb. PBMC RNA served as the TCR library source. To make TCR beta libraries, researchers used iRepertoire HTBI primers and Arm-PCR of CDR3 regions. TCRdb reprocessed the multiplex PCR reads with MiXCR, giving one entry per CDR3 protein. Among roughly 470,000 distinct CDR3 sequences listed, around 20% were seen once. This specimen was peripheral blood mononuclear cells (PBMCs), taken when the disease was refractory, from a patient treated with antithyroid drugs. The sequence came from a female donor with Graves disease. The chain couples TRBV6-5 to TRBJ1-2; 10 bases agree with TRBD1. CDR3 region: CASSYAGQGDGCTF. CDR3 DNA sequence: TGTGCCAGCAGTTACGCCGGACAGGGGGATGGCTGCACCTTC.